The 5 T cell receptor beta chains presented below share a single source sample, sequenced in a study of response to subunit inactivated influenza vaccine. TCRdb used MiXCR to reprocess the RT-PCR reads, holding one entry per CDR3 protein. The table shows 800,000 or so distinct CDR3 sequences, with 21% occurring only once. Source: PBMCs from blood, taken 5 to 6 days after vaccination. The receptors derive from a middle-aged man who received an inactivated influenza vaccine.

V and J are TRBV5-6 and TRBJ1-4; D might be TRBD1 (5 bases). The V gene lost 4 bases and the J gene lost 8 bases, with 15 bases spanning the gap. This CDR3 spans 14 amino acids. CDR1 SGHDT and CDR2 YYEEEE come from the germline V gene. CDR3 in amino acids: CASSPWDQEEKLFF. The CDR3 DNA reads as TGTGCCAGCAGCCCGTGGGACCAGGAGGAAAAACTGTTTTTT.

CDR3 DNA: TGTGCCAGCAGCGCGACTAGCGGGAAAGATACGCAGTATTTT. The encoded protein is CASSATSGKDTQYF. The chain is built from TRBV7-6 and TRBJ2-3; 11 nucleotides line up with TRBD2. Trimming cost V 5 bases and J 5 bases; bases outside gene matches: 3. The CDR3 loop spans 14 amino acids. Per germline, CDR1 SGHVS and CDR2 FNYEAQ.

The sample holds a few counts of this clonotype. The chain couples TRBV5-4 to TRBJ2-5, with 13 nucleotides matching TRBD2. After removal of 0 bases from V and 5 bases from J, the junction contained 7 bases not matched to a gene. This CDR3 is 17 amino acids long. Germline-derived CDR1 and CDR2 are SGHNT and YYREEE (reference sequence). CDR3 loop: CASSLDGLAGVGETQYF. CDR3 bases: TGTGCCAGCAGCTTGGACGGACTAGCGGGAGTTGGGGAGACCCAGTACTTC.

This clonotype was seen repeatedly, ten times or more. This sequence joins TRBV12-3 or TRBV12-4 and TRBJ2-2; D call uncertain. V dropped 6 bases and J dropped 5 bases, with 13 bases sitting between them. CDR3 length: 14 residues. The CDR3 loop is CASRLVSATGELFF. The CDR3 nucleotides are TGTGCCAGCAGGCTAGTTTCCGCTACCGGGGAGCTGTTTTTT.

In this sample, this clonotype turned up a few times. The gene calls are TRBV29-1 and TRBJ2-2; TRBD2 agrees at 14 bases. Trimming at V came to 3 bases and at J to 4 bases, leaving 4 bases not matched to a gene. This CDR3 contains 16 residues. Germline CDR1 is SQVTM and CDR2 is ANQGSEA. This chain's CDR3 is CSVEGTSGSVTGELFF. DNA for the CDR3: TGCAGCGTTGAGGGGACTAGCGGGAGTGTCACCGGGGAGCTGTTTTTT.